These 17 T cell receptor beta chains originate from one sample sequenced in a study of identical twins' blood T cells. TCRdb reprocessed the 5' RACE reads via MiXCR and lists one record per CDR3 protein. The sample has roughly 340,000 distinct CDR3 sequences, roughly 27% seen once. The sequencing sample was made of PBMCs. The receptor set was obtained from a woman between 18 and 55 years old in good health.

The chain joins TRBV10-2 to TRBJ1-1; 11 positions agree with TRBD1. CDR1 and CDR2 from the germline V gene are WSHSY and SAAADI. The trim removed 5 bases at V and 5 bases at J, leaving 7 bases unmatched. The CDR3 spans 15 residues. The CDR3 nucleotides read TGCGCCAGCAGTACCGGACAGGGGGCGCGTACTGAAGCTTTCTTT. Translated, it gives CASSTGQGARTEAFF.

There are a few counts of this clonotype. The V call is TRBV13, the J call TRBJ1-1; TRBD1 agrees at 8 bases. The CDR3 loop spans 14 amino acids. V lost 3 bases and J lost 3; bases outside the gene matches: 3. Germline V gives CDR1 PRHDT, CDR2 FYEKMQ (reference sequence). DNA of the CDR3: TGTGCCAGCAGCTTCGGACAGGGATACACTGAAGCTTTCTTT. As protein: CASSFGQGYTEAFF. The complete variable domain, with remaining parts taken from reference TRBV13 and TRBJ1-1, reads AAGVIQSPRHLIKEKRETATLKCYPIPRHDTVYWYQQGPGQDPQFLISFYEKMQSDKGSIPDRFSAQQFSDYHSELNMSSLELGDSALYFCASSFGQGYTEAFFGQGTRLTVV.

The CDR3 region is CSARAGDTQYF. CDR3 DNA sequence: TGCAGTGCTAGAGCGGGGGACACGCAGTATTTT. The chain links TRBV20-1 to TRBJ2-3; maybe TRBD2 (6 bases). V was shortened by 1 base and J by 9 bases, with 8 bases between the two germline ends. Germline V gives CDR1 DFQATT, CDR2 SNEGSKA (reference sequence). CDR3 length equals 11 residues.

A note on this clonotype: One junction end disagrees with the germline gene, perhaps due to a read error. The rearrangement uses TRBV11-2 and TRBJ2-3, with D perhaps matching TRBD1 (5 bases). The CDR3 totals 13 residues. CDR1 is SGHAT and CDR2 is FQNNGV in the germline V gene. The CDR3 here is CVSSSGAGDTQYF. In DNA form, the CDR3 reads TGTGTCAGCAGCTCCGGCGCAGGGGATACGCAGTATTTT. The variable domain in full, completed from reference TRBV11-2 and TRBJ2-3, reads EAGVAQSPRYKIIEKRQSVAFWCNPISGHATLYWYQQILGQGPKLLIQFQNNGVVDDSQLPKDRFSAERLKGVDSTLKIQPAKLEDSAVYLCVSSSGAGDTQYFGPGTRLTVL.

This clonotype was seen at least ten times. The genes are TRBV12-3 or TRBV12-4 and TRBJ1-2, with 8 bases lining up with TRBD1. There are 13 residues in the CDR3. Unmatched junction bases numbered 4, after V lost 6 bases and J lost 4 bases. The CDR3 protein is CASSLQGAYGYTF. DNA for the CDR3: TGTGCCAGCAGCCTTCAGGGGGCCTATGGCTACACCTTC.

A remark on this clonotype: A read error may produce the germline difference seen at one junction end. The V gene is TRBV2, the J gene TRBJ1-2; tentatively, D is TRBD1 (5 bases). The germline V gene encodes CDR1 SNHLY and CDR2 FYNNEI. The CDR3 is made up of 13 amino acids. CDR3 residues: CASRDQEGTGYTF. DNA of the CDR3: TGTGCCAGCCGTGACCAGGAGGGGACCGGCTACACCTTC.

This clonotype was seen only a few times. The chain carries TRBV10-3 and TRBJ2-7; D possibly uses TRBD1 or TRBD2 (5 bases each). Germline values: CDR1 ENHRY, CDR2 SYGVKD. The CDR3 has 12 amino acids. Trimming removed 0 bases at V and 6 bases at J, with 6 bases between. The CDR3 region is CAISESRGEQYF. In DNA form, the CDR3 reads TGTGCCATCAGTGAGTCGAGGGGCGAGCAGTACTTC.

On this clonotype itself: A read error may explain this, as a much larger clone is one base away. This rearrangement joins TRBV5-1 to TRBJ2-3; the D is unclear. Germline assignment: CDR1 SGHRS and CDR2 YFSETQ. This CDR3 has 16 amino acids. The CDR3, as DNA: TGCGCCAGCAGCTTGGCTCCATATATGAGCACAGATGCGCAGTATTTT. This codes for CASSLAPYMSTDAQYF.

This clonotype was counted many times. The V gene is TRBV20-1, the J gene TRBJ1-5; D not certain. Trimming removed 4 bases from V and 14 bases from J, with 18 bases in between. This CDR3 is 12 amino acids long. Germline loops: CDR1 DFQATT, CDR2 SNEGSKA (reference sequence). The CDR3: CSAILRAGREHF. Written as DNA, the CDR3 is TGCAGTGCTATACTAAGGGCGGGTCGGGAGCATTTT.

The chain couples TRBV11-2 to TRBJ1-2; no firm D call. The CDR3 has 14 amino acids. From germline, CDR1 is SGHAT and CDR2 FQNNGV. The V and J ends lost 4 bases and 5 bases respectively, with 14 bases between them. The CDR3: CASSSGDSLYGYTF. The CDR3 coding sequence is TGTGCCAGCAGCTCCGGGGATTCCCTTTATGGCTACACCTTC.

This clonotype was seen a handful of times. V is TRBV12-3 or TRBV12-4 and J is TRBJ1-1, with 8 bases fitting TRBD1. V was clipped by 5 bases and J by 1 base; unmatched bases: 6. The CDR3 covers 15 residues. The CDR3 sequence: CASSPNTGGNTEAFF. The CDR3 DNA reads TGTGCCAGCAGTCCCAATACAGGGGGGAACACTGAAGCTTTCTTT.

The rearrangement uses TRBV20-1 and TRBJ2-3, with D possibly matching TRBD2 (5 bases). This CDR3 region has 15 residues. Germline CDR1 reads DFQATT; CDR2 reads SNEGSKA (reference sequence). Deletions cut 1 base from V and 0 bases from J, with 11 bases between. In DNA, the CDR3 is TGCAGTGCTAGAGGGTCTACTAGGAGCACAGATACGCAGTATTTT. Translated: CSARGSTRSTDTQYF.

This clonotype was found once. The chain links TRBV28 to TRBJ1-5, with no clear D. Per the germline V gene, CDR1 is MDHEN and CDR2 is SYDVKM. The CDR3 is made up of 13 amino acids. V lost 8 bases and J 5 bases, leaving 13 bases between the germline ends. CDR3 amino acids: CASGESFHQPQHF. The CDR3 coding sequence is TGTGCCAGCGGGGAAAGTTTTCATCAGCCCCAGCATTTT.

This clonotype has more than one count but fewer than ten. The chain is built from TRBV12-3 or TRBV12-4 and TRBJ1-1, with D possibly being TRBD1 (5 bases). The CDR3 has 13 residues. With 3 bases removed from V and 3 bases from J, the gap between germline ends came to 8 bases. CDR3 DNA: TGTGCCAGCAGTTTTGGGGACGACACTGAAGCTTTCTTT. Protein product: CASSFGDDTEAFF.

At least ten counts were recorded for this clonotype. The chain is built from TRBV29-1 and TRBJ1-4; D gene ambiguous. V was cut by 5 bases and J by 8 bases, with 9 bases left in between. The germline gives CDR1 SQVTM, CDR2 ANQGSEA. The CDR3 is made up of 11 amino acids. As DNA, the CDR3 is TGCAGCGTTCTTTTGGGAGAAAAACTGTTTTTT. Encoded protein: CSVLLGEKLFF.

This clonotype has a handful of counts. The rearrangement links TRBV25-1 to TRBJ2-4, with D hard to call. This CDR3 spans 16 amino acids. V was shortened by 5 bases and J by 6 bases, with 20 bases between the two germline ends. Germline-derived CDR1 and CDR2 are MGHDK and SYGVNS. The CDR3 region has the DNA TGTGCCAGCAGTTTATCCGCAGGTCCCAACTTAAACATTCAGTACTTC. Residues: CASSLSAGPNLNIQYF.

The chain uses TRBV30 and TRBJ2-3, with D perhaps TRBD2 (6 bases). The CDR3 consists of 17 residues. The V and J ends lost 1 base and 2 bases respectively, with 19 bases between them. Per germline, CDR1 GTSNPN and CDR2 SVGIG (reference sequence). The CDR3 DNA reads TGTGCCTGGAGTGCTGGCGAAATGGGACTTTACACAGATACGCAGTATTTT. It yields the protein CAWSAGEMGLYTDTQYF.